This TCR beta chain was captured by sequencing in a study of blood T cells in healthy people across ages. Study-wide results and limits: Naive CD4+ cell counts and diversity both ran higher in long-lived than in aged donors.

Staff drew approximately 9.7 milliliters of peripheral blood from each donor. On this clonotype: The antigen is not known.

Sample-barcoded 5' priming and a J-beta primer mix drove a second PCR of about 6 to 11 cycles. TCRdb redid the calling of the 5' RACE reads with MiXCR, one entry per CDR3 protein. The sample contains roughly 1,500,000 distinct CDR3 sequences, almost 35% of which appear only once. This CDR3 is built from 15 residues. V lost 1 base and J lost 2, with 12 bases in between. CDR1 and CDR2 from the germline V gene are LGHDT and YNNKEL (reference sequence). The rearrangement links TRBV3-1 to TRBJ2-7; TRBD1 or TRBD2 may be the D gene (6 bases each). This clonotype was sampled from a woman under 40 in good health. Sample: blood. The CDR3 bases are TGTGCCAGCAGCCAAGGGGGGGCGGGGCCCTACGAGCAGTACTTC. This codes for CASSQGGAGPYEQYF.